The 31 T cell receptor beta chains below all came from one sample that was sequenced in a study of cytomegalovirus exposure and HLA in healthy donors. Both 60 Vbeta primers and 13 Jbeta primers went into the PCR. TCRdb's table, derived via immunoSEQ multiplex PCR, lists solely in-frame clones and lacks some. The data show 150,000 to 160,000 clones, roughly 81% seen once. Sample: PBMCs. The receptors here all came from a woman aged 18-29 years in good health and CMV-seronegative.

This sequence joins TRBV18 and TRBJ1-2, with 12 bases aligning to TRBD1. This CDR3 has 19 amino acids. With V trimmed by 3 bases and J by 4 bases, 15 bases remained unmatched. Germline CDR1 reads KGHSH; CDR2 reads LQKENI. The CDR3 is CASSPQRGQGAVVAYGYTF. Here the CDR3 DNA reads TGTGCCAGCTCACCGCAGCGGGGACAGGGGGCGGTGGTAGCCTATGGCTACACCTTC.

The V and J genes are TRBV9 and TRBJ2-1; TRBD2 aligns across 8 bases. CDR1 is SGDLS and CDR2 is YYNGEE in the germline V gene. CDR3 size: 15 residues. V dropped 3 bases and J dropped 0; count of bases not matched to a gene: 2. CDR3 in amino acids: CASSASGGSYNEQFF. In DNA form, the CDR3 reads TGTGCCAGCAGCGCCAGCGGGGGCTCCTACAATGAGCAGTTCTTC.

The chain carries TRBV19 and TRBJ2-5; 8 positions agree with TRBD2. The end of the DNA aligns better with TRBJ2-7, so the J call may be wrong. Per the germline V gene, CDR1 is LNHDA and CDR2 is SQIVND (reference sequence). The CDR3 runs 13 residues. The CDR3 coding sequence is TGTGCCAGTGCGACAGCGGGGGACTACGAGCAGTACTTC. Its protein product is CASATAGDYEQYF.

CDR3 coding DNA: TGTGCCACCAGCGGAAGGACAGGGGGACCTGGGGGCAATCAGCCCCAGCATTTT. The encoded protein is CATSGRTGGPGGNQPQHF. The V call is TRBV15, the J call TRBJ1-5; 10 nucleotides line up with TRBD1. The germline V gene has CDR1 LNHNV and CDR2 YYDKDF (reference sequence). The CDR3 has 18 amino acids. Trimming took 5 bases from V and 2 from J; bases not matched to a gene: 12.

J is TRBJ1-2 and V is TRBV5-1; D perhaps matches TRBD1 (6 bases). In germline, CDR1 is SGHRS, CDR2 YFSETQ. Trimming left V 4 bases short and J 2 bases short, with 12 bases between. CDR3 length: 14 residues. CDR3 in amino acids: CASSGGGGNYGYTF. DNA of the CDR3: TGCGCCAGCAGCGGAGGGGGGGGGAACTATGGCTACACCTTC.

The chain has TRBV2 and TRBJ2-5, with D possibly TRBD2 on 5 matching bases. In germline, CDR1 is SNHLY, CDR2 FYNNEI. The germline V and J ends were trimmed by 8 bases and 2 bases, with 15 bases remaining between them. The CDR3 loop spans 14 amino acids. Here the CDR3 reads CASEGPDTQETQYF. The CDR3 DNA sequence: TGTGCCAGCGAGGGCCCCGACACACAAGAGACCCAGTACTTC.

The chain combines TRBV4-2 with TRBJ1-2, with a possible D match to TRBD1 (5 bases). With 1 base removed from V and 4 bases from J, the gap between germline ends came to 13 bases. The CDR3 consists of 15 residues. Germline-derived CDR1 and CDR2 are LGHNA and YNFKEQ. The CDR3 here is CASSQVSTESYGYTF. The CDR3 DNA follows: TGTGCCAGCAGCCAAGTCTCGACAGAGTCCTATGGCTACACCTTC.

The chain carries TRBV2 and TRBJ2-2; D may be TRBD2 (5 bases). This CDR3 is built from 14 residues. Trimming shortened V by 4 bases and J by 2 bases, and 8 bases separated the two germline ends. Germline CDR1 is SNHLY and CDR2 is FYNNEI. CDR3 sequence: CASSADFNTGELFF. The CDR3 bases are TGTGCCAGCAGTGCGGACTTTAACACCGGGGAGCTGTTTTTT.

The chain employs TRBV28 and TRBJ2-1; a weak D match, TRBD2 (5 bases). Trimming left V 6 bases short and J 2 bases short, with 17 bases between. The CDR3 consists of 16 residues. Germline-derived CDR1 and CDR2 are MDHEN and SYDVKM. Here the CDR3 reads CASSYTGLAAYNEQFF. The CDR3 nucleotides read TGTGCCAGCAGCTACACCGGGCTAGCTGCCTACAATGAGCAGTTCTTC.

This chain joins TRBV10-3 and TRBJ2-1; D gene unclear. Trimming removed 4 bases from V and 15 bases from J, with 19 bases in between. CDR3 length equals 13 residues. Germline V lookup: CDR1 ENHRY, CDR2 SYGVKD. Here the CDR3 DNA reads TGTGCCATCAGTGGAGACTTGGGTACTGAAGGGTTCTTC. This sequence encodes CAISGDLGTEGFF.

V gene TRBV7-8 combines with J gene TRBJ1-1; a possible D gene is TRBD1 (5 bases). From germline, CDR1 is SGHVS and CDR2 FQNEAQ. The CDR3 contains 12 residues. Trimming shortened V by 7 bases and J by 3 bases, and 9 bases separated the two germline ends. The chain's CDR3 is CASNPGDTEAFF. In DNA form, the CDR3 reads TGTGCCAGCAACCCGGGGGACACTGAAGCTTTCTTT.

V usage is TRBV27 and J usage is TRBJ1-5, with no clear D. CDR3 size: 15 residues. Germline CDR1 is MNHEY and CDR2 is SMNVEV (reference sequence). Trimming stripped 7 bases from V and 1 base from J, with 14 bases between. The CDR3 loop is CASMTVGESNQPQHF. The CDR3, as DNA: TGTGCCAGCATGACTGTCGGGGAAAGCAATCAGCCCCAGCATTTT.

The chain recombines TRBV27 with TRBJ2-3; 9 bases agree with TRBD2. The ends lost 0 bases at V and 3 bases at J; junction bases unmatched: 10. Germline V gives CDR1 MNHEY, CDR2 SMNVEV (reference sequence). This CDR3 spans 18 amino acids. The CDR3 DNA sequence: TGTGCCAGCAGTTTATCGGGGACTAGCCGGGGGGGGACAGATACGCAGTATTTT. Amino acids: CASSLSGTSRGGTDTQYF.

As DNA, the CDR3 is TGTGCCTGGAGTAGCAGGGCCCAGCCCCAGCATTTT. Translated, it gives CAWSSRAQPQHF. J is TRBJ1-5 and V is TRBV30; D is perhaps TRBD1 (5 bases). Germline assignment: CDR1 GTSNPN and CDR2 SVGIG (reference sequence). This CDR3 spans 12 amino acids. Trimming left V 2 bases short and J 7 bases short, with 9 bases between.

The V call is TRBV5-1, the J call TRBJ2-1; 8 bases fit TRBD2. Unmatched junction bases numbered 8, after V lost 5 bases and J lost 7 bases. The CDR3 consists of 14 residues. Germline-derived CDR1 and CDR2 are SGHRS and YFSETQ. The CDR3 loop reads CASSSDGGGNEQFF. DNA for the CDR3: TGCGCCAGCAGTTCTGACGGGGGGGGGAATGAGCAGTTCTTC.

The chain carries TRBV20-1 and TRBJ1-6, with D possibly being TRBD1 (5 bases). The V end lost 4 bases, the J end lost 10 bases, and 8 bases lay between the germline ends. The CDR3 totals 11 residues. Germline CDR1 reads DFQATT; CDR2 reads SNEGSKA (reference sequence). CDR3 bases: TGCAGTGCTAAACGGGGGTCACCCCTCCACTTT. Its translation: CSAKRGSPLHF.

The V and J genes are TRBV7-9 and TRBJ1-6; D call uncertain. CDR3 length: 15 residues. Germline V gene sequence: CDR1 SEHNR, CDR2 FQNEAQ (reference sequence). V dropped 1 base and J dropped 6 bases, with 10 bases sitting between them. Here the CDR3 reads CASSLDTAANSPLHF. Here the CDR3 DNA reads TGTGCCAGCAGCTTAGATACAGCTGCTAATTCACCCCTCCACTTT.

J is TRBJ1-6 and V is TRBV4-2; 8 nucleotides line up with TRBD1. The trim removed 1 base at V and 0 bases at J, leaving 11 bases unmatched. There are 20 residues in the CDR3. Germline V gene lookup returns CDR1 LGHNA and CDR2 YNFKEQ. This chain's CDR3 is CASSQGGTGTTSSYNSPLHF. CDR3 nucleotide sequence: TGTGCCAGCAGCCAAGGGGGGACAGGAACGACGAGCTCCTATAATTCACCCCTCCACTTT.

The chain recombines TRBV4-1 with TRBJ2-2; 16 bases are a match to TRBD2. The ends lost 3 bases at V and 10 bases at J; junction bases unmatched: 8. Germline loops: CDR1 MGHRA, CDR2 YSYEKL. CDR3 length equals 17 residues. CDR3 nucleotides: TGCGCCAGCAGCCACGGGACTAGCGGGAGGGCCGGCGAGGAGCTGTTTTTT. It specifies CASSHGTSGRAGEELFF.

The chain uses TRBV27 and TRBJ2-1, with 10 bases fitting TRBD2. Germline V gene sequence: CDR1 MNHEY, CDR2 SMNVEV (reference sequence). J gave up 8 bases and V 5 bases, and 15 bases lay outside the gene matches. This CDR3 has 17 amino acids. The CDR3 sequence is CASSPSGQRGGLDEQFF. The CDR3, as DNA: TGTGCCAGCAGTCCCAGCGGTCAGCGGGGGGGCTTGGATGAGCAGTTCTTC.

This clone was recorded a few times. The rearrangement links TRBV19 to TRBJ1-4; TRBD1 aligns across 8 bases. The junction had 7 bases not matched to a gene; V was cut back by 3 bases and J by 4 bases. The CDR3 is 16 amino acids. From germline, CDR1 is LNHDA and CDR2 SQIVND (reference sequence). The CDR3 is CASSIPRGQGNEKLFF. DNA for the CDR3: TGTGCCAGTAGTATTCCTCGCGGACAGGGTAATGAAAAACTGTTTTTT.

The gene calls are TRBV5-6 and TRBJ1-6, with D unclear. The CDR3 spans 14 residues. The germline V and J ends were trimmed by 0 bases and 9 bases, with 10 bases remaining between them. Germline V CDR1 and CDR2: SGHDT, YYEEEE. CDR3 loop: CASSLEPSRSPLHF. For the CDR3, the DNA is TGTGCCAGCAGCTTGGAGCCTAGCCGTTCACCCCTCCACTTT.

The chain combines TRBV5-4 with TRBJ1-1; tentative D call: TRBD1 (6 bases). Germline CDR1 reads SGHNT; CDR2 reads YYREEE (reference sequence). The CDR3 covers 16 residues. Trimming cost V 4 bases and J 5 bases, with 21 bases left between them. CDR3 nucleotide sequence: TGTGCCAGCAGCCCCCCGGGGGGGCAAGAGAGGACTGAAGCTTTCTTT. Amino acid sequence: CASSPPGGQERTEAFF.

The chain combines TRBV30 with TRBJ2-3; 7 positions match TRBD2. CDR1 and CDR2 (germline): GTSNPN, SVGIG (reference sequence). After removal of 1 base from V and 3 bases from J, the junction contained 7 bases not matched to a gene. The CDR3 runs 15 residues. The CDR3 protein is CAWSGILGGTDTQYF. The CDR3, as DNA: TGTGCCTGGAGTGGGATTTTGGGAGGGACAGATACGCAGTATTTT.

The chain uses TRBV19 and TRBJ2-3, with 9 bases matching TRBD2. V gave up 8 bases and J gave up 4 bases; unmatched junction bases: 10. The CDR3 has 15 residues. CDR1 is LNHDA, CDR2 SQIVND, per germline (reference sequence). The CDR3 is CASFPRGGVPDTQYF. The CDR3 DNA reads as TGTGCCAGTTTCCCTCGCGGGGGGGTACCAGATACGCAGTATTTT.

This clone came up once. V and J are TRBV4-1 and TRBJ2-2; 7 bases align to TRBD1. V lost 6 bases and J lost 2; bases outside the gene matches: 6. The CDR3 is 15 residues long. The germline CDR1 and CDR2 sequences are MGHRA and YSYEKL. For the CDR3, the DNA is TGCGCCAGCAGTAACACAGGGGCAAACACCGGGGAGCTGTTTTTT. Translation: CASSNTGANTGELFF.

This chain's CDR3 is CASSFHPIGETQYF. The CDR3 nucleotides read TGTGCCAGCAGCTTCCACCCTATCGGAGAGACCCAGTACTTC. The gene calls are TRBV7-8 and TRBJ2-5; no reliable D call. CDR1 is SGHVS and CDR2 is FQNEAQ in the germline V gene. The CDR3 totals 14 residues. The V end was cut by 3 bases, the J end by 4 bases, with 12 bases between.

The rearrangement joins TRBV5-4 to TRBJ2-1; 16 nucleotides line up with TRBD2. CDR1 SGHNT and CDR2 YYREEE come from the germline V gene (reference sequence). Trimming cost V 3 bases and J 12 bases; bases outside gene matches: 9. The CDR3 has 16 residues. DNA of the CDR3: TGTGCCAGCAGCTCGGGACTAGCGGGGGGGCGGGTTCGGCAGTTCTTC. Residues: CASSSGLAGGRVRQFF.

This rearrangement joins TRBV11-2 to TRBJ2-5, with TRBD1 identical over 9 bases. The CDR3 spans 16 residues. Trimming removed 0 bases from V and 5 bases from J; junction bases left unmatched: 7. Germline V gives CDR1 SGHAT, CDR2 FQNNGV. Here the CDR3 reads CASSLDVFGQGETQYF. CDR3 sequence (DNA): TGTGCCAGCAGCTTAGATGTCTTCGGACAGGGGGAGACCCAGTACTTC. Looking up the rest from reference TRBV11-2 and TRBJ2-5 gives the full variable domain: EAGVAQSPRYKIIEKRQSVAFWCNPISGHATLYWYQQILGQGPKLLIQFQNNGVVDDSQLPKDRFSAERLKGVDSTLKIQPAKLEDSAVYLCASSLDVFGQGETQYFGPGTRLLVL.

V and J are TRBV6-6 and TRBJ1-2, with TRBD1 matching over 9 bases. After removal of 2 bases from V and 6 bases from J, the junction contained 10 bases not matched to a gene. Germline V gives CDR1 MNHNY, CDR2 SVGAGI (reference sequence). The CDR3 covers 16 residues. This chain's CDR3 is CASSYNRGRSAHGYTF. The CDR3 DNA reads as TGTGCCAGCAGTTACAACAGGGGGCGCTCAGCCCATGGCTACACCTTC.

This chain connects TRBV6-5 to TRBJ2-2, with 8 bases lining up with TRBD2. The germline CDR1 and CDR2 sequences are MNHEY and SVGAGI. V shed 1 base, J shed 0 bases, and the junction held 1 base outside the gene matches. There are 16 residues in the CDR3. The CDR3 reads CASSYFSGANTGELFF. The CDR3 DNA is TGTGCCAGCAGTTACTTTAGCGGGGCGAACACCGGGGAGCTGTTTTTT.